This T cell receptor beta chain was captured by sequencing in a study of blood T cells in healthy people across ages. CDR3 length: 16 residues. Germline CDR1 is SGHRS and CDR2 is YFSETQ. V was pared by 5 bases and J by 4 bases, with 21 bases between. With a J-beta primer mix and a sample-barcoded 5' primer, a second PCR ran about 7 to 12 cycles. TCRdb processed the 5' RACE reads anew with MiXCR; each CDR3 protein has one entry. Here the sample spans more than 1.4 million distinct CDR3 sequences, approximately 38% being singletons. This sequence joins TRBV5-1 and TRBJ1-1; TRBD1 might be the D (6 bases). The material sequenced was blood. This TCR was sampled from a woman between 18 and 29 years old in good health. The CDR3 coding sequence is TGCGCCAGCAGTACCACCCCCGGGACAACGGGCACTGAAGCTTTCTTT. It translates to CASSTTPGTTGTEAFF.